A single sample is the source of the 29 T cell receptor beta chains below, sequenced in a study of Ad26.COV2.S vaccination and SARS-CoV-2 variants. The treatment is: approximately 18 received Ad26.COV2.S at low or high dose, single or two shots; about 5 received placebo; per-sample allocation not given. Sample collection was performed on day 63 after the first vaccine or placebo injection. Clones were read by immunoSEQ multiplex PCR, and TCRdb kept only the in-frame ones, dropping some. The repertoire has around 300,000 clones, roughly nine tenths of them found once; the top ten carry 4.5% to 5.5%. Sequences were derived from peripheral blood, sampled in a trial of Ad26.COV2.S vaccine versus placebo. The receptors come from a person between 18 and 60 years old who received the Ad26.COV2.S COVID-19 vaccine or a placebo.

The J gene is TRBJ1-2, the V gene TRBV2; TRBD1 is a possible D gene (5 bases). The CDR3 length is 12 residues. Germline CDR1 and CDR2: SNHLY and FYNNEI. V lost 7 bases to trimming and J lost 4 bases, with 10 bases between them. CDR3 nucleotides: TGTGCCAGCACGCAGGGAAGCTATGGCTACACCTTC. Amino acid sequence: CASTQGSYGYTF.

This clone appeared a few times. Different DNA sequences within this sample yield the same CDR3. The CDR3 loop is CASSLGYGGRISNEQFF. CDR3 bases: TGCGCCAGCAGCTTGGGATACGGCGGGAGAATTAGCAATGAGCAGTTCTTC. The rearrangement uses TRBV5-1 and TRBJ2-1; 7 positions agree with TRBD2. The CDR3 spans 17 residues. Germline CDR1 is SGHRS and CDR2 is YFSETQ. V was pared by 0 bases and J by 6 bases, with 12 bases of the junction left unmatched.

The J gene is TRBJ1-6, the V gene TRBV3-1 (or the pseudogene TRBV3-2), with D perhaps matching TRBD1 (5 bases). Germline-derived CDR1 and CDR2 are LGHDT and YNNKEL (reference sequence). This CDR3 contains 18 residues. Trimming stripped 0 bases from V and 0 bases from J, with 12 bases between. CDR3 in DNA: TGTGCCAGCAGCCAAGACCTCAGGGTAAGCTCCTATAATTCACCCCTCCACTTT. Its protein is CASSQDLRVSSYNSPLHF.

J is TRBJ1-1 and V is TRBV19, with D hard to call. V was cut by 3 bases and J by 5 bases, with 16 bases left in between. The CDR3 sequence is 15 residues long. CDR1 is LNHDA and CDR2 is SQIVND in the germline V gene (reference sequence). The CDR3 region is CASSMSVPLRTEAFF. In DNA, the CDR3 is TGTGCCAGTAGTATGAGTGTCCCACTGAGGACTGAAGCTTTCTTT.

V gene TRBV5-4 combines with J gene TRBJ1-2, with 11 bases that match TRBD1. Germline CDR1 is SGHNT and CDR2 is YYREEE (reference sequence). The V gene end was trimmed by 4 bases and the J gene end by 0 bases; junction bases not matched to a gene: 8. The CDR3 consists of 17 residues. The CDR3 nucleotides are TGTGCCAGCAGCGGATATCGGGACAGGGGGTCTAACTATGGCTACACCTTC. Its translation: CASSGYRDRGSNYGYTF.

The genes are TRBV11-2 and TRBJ1-1; a possible D gene is TRBD1 (5 bases). The CDR3 is 18 residues long. Trimming took off 1 base at V and 5 bases at J, with 23 bases between the two ends. Germline lookup yields CDR1 SGHAT and CDR2 FQNNGV. CDR3 sequence: CASSLVVDSPTHGTEAFF. In DNA form, the CDR3 reads TGTGCCAGCAGCTTAGTAGTAGACAGTCCAACCCACGGGACTGAAGCTTTCTTT. The full variable domain, its missing parts supplied by reference TRBV11-2 and TRBJ1-1, is EAGVAQSPRYKIIEKRQSVAFWCNPISGHATLYWYQQILGQGPKLLIQFQNNGVVDDSQLPKDRFSAERLKGVDSTLKIQPAKLEDSAVYLCASSLVVDSPTHGTEAFFGQGTRLTVV.

This clone occurred once. The chain couples TRBV11-3 to TRBJ2-2; D is possibly TRBD1 (6 bases). Between the trimmed V and J ends, which lost 9 bases and 2 bases, there was a span of 10 bases. This CDR3 region has 13 residues. Germline CDR1 reads SGHNT; CDR2 reads YENEEA. The CDR3 DNA reads as TGTGCCAGTAGGGGGAGAAACACCGGGGAGCTGTTTTTT. Its protein is CASRGRNTGELFF.

The chain links TRBV10-1 to TRBJ2-7, with 7 positions matching TRBD1. CDR1 is WNHNN, CDR2 SYGVQD, per germline (reference sequence). Trimming cost V 0 bases and J 3 bases; bases outside gene matches: 2. This CDR3 has 14 residues. The CDR3 loop reads CASSESTGRYEQYF. DNA for the CDR3: TGCGCCAGCAGTGAGTCGACAGGGCGCTACGAGCAGTACTTC.

This chain joins TRBV7-2 and TRBJ1-1; D gene ambiguous. The V gene's germline CDR1 is SGHTA and CDR2 FQGNSA. CDR3 size: 14 residues. The V end lost 6 bases, the J end lost 6 bases, and 17 bases lay between the germline ends. The CDR3 reads CASSTGPSAAEAFF. The CDR3 nucleotides are TGTGCCAGCAGTACTGGACCTTCAGCCGCTGAAGCTTTCTTT. Based on the CDR3 plus reference TRBV7-2 and TRBJ1-1, the full variable domain is GAGVSQSPSNKVTEKGKDVELRCDPISGHTALYWYRQSLGQGLEFLIYFQGNSAPDKSGLPSDRFSAERTGGSVSTLTIQRTQQEDSAVYLCASSTGPSAAEAFFGQGTRLTVV.

The CDR3, as DNA: TGTGCCAGTTCGAGGGTTGGGGCGATCGAAAAACTGTTTTTT. It yields the protein CASSRVGAIEKLFF. V gene TRBV19 combines with J gene TRBJ1-4, with D possibly being TRBD1 (5 bases). Trimming pared 8 bases from V and 8 bases from J, leaving 18 bases between. The CDR3 spans 14 residues. Germline CDR1 reads LNHDA; CDR2 reads SQIVND (reference sequence).

The J gene is TRBJ1-1, the V gene TRBV7-2, with TRBD1 matching over 8 bases. The CDR3 extends over 14 amino acids. Looked up from germline, CDR1 is SGHTA and CDR2 is FQGNSA. The ends lost 3 bases at V and 1 base at J; junction bases unmatched: 1. The CDR3 DNA reads as TGTGCCAGCAGCTTGACAGGGGAGAACACTGAAGCTTTCTTT. Its protein product is CASSLTGENTEAFF.

The V and J genes are TRBV3-1 (or the pseudogene TRBV3-2) and TRBJ2-7; unclear D gene. Germline CDR1 and CDR2: LGHDT and YNNKEL (reference sequence). CDR3 length: 14 residues. The V end lost 0 bases, the J end lost 3 bases, and 9 bases lay between the germline ends. Here the CDR3 reads CASSQEHSVYEQYF. CDR3 in DNA: TGTGCCAGCAGCCAAGAGCACTCGGTCTACGAGCAGTACTTC.

This chain links TRBV28 with TRBJ2-7; maybe TRBD2 (5 bases). The V gene's germline CDR1 is MDHEN and CDR2 SYDVKM. The CDR3 length is 15 residues. The ends were cut back, 3 bases at V and 7 bases at J, with 19 bases in the middle. The CDR3 is CASSFVAKRAPEQYV. DNA of the CDR3: TGTGCCAGCAGTTTCGTAGCGAAGAGGGCTCCTGAGCAGTACGTC.

This chain links TRBV6-2 or TRBV6-3 with TRBJ1-2; D perhaps matches TRBD1 (5 bases). Trimming pared 3 bases from V and 5 bases from J, leaving 19 bases between. This CDR3 is built from 16 residues. The germline gives CDR1 MNHEY, CDR2 SVGEGT. As DNA, the CDR3 is TGTGCCAGCAGTTATCCCGGGACCTATAGTTCTTATGGCTACACCTTC. Protein: CASSYPGTYSSYGYTF.

The rearrangement links TRBV10-3 to TRBJ1-2; D is uncertain. Germline V CDR1 and CDR2: ENHRY, SYGVKD. CDR3 length: 15 residues. V lost 10 bases and J lost 3, with 21 bases in between. CDR3 residues: CATFYPGVVDYGYTF. CDR3 in DNA: TGTGCCACCTTCTACCCCGGGGTTGTTGACTATGGCTACACCTTC.

The chain uses TRBV11-2 and TRBJ1-2, with D possibly TRBD1 on 5 matching bases. Germline CDR1 is SGHAT and CDR2 is FQNNGV. V shed 1 base and J shed 3 bases, with 9 bases lying between them. This CDR3 is 14 amino acids long. In nucleotides, the CDR3 is TGTGCCAGCAGCTTAGGGGGCCCCGACTATGGCTACACCTTC. Residues: CASSLGGPDYGYTF.

The chain combines TRBV6-2 or TRBV6-3 with TRBJ1-1, with 10 bases that match TRBD1. CDR1 and CDR2 (germline): MNHEY, SVGEGT. V was pared by 5 bases and J by 4 bases, with 10 bases of the junction left unmatched. This CDR3 is built from 16 residues. CDR3 residues: CASSTDRGRVGTEAFF. CDR3 DNA sequence: TGTGCCAGCAGTACAGACAGGGGGCGAGTGGGCACTGAAGCTTTCTTT.

The CDR3 here is CASSLWDREGGYTF. CDR3 nucleotide sequence: TGTGCCAGCAGCCTGTGGGACAGGGAGGGTGGCTACACCTTC. The chain employs TRBV5-6 and TRBJ1-2, with 9 nucleotides matching TRBD1. Germline V gene lookup returns CDR1 SGHDT and CDR2 YYEEEE. The CDR3 loop spans 14 amino acids. V was clipped by 4 bases and J by 7 bases; unmatched bases: 8.

The J gene is TRBJ2-1, the V gene TRBV5-1; the D is unclear. The length of the CDR3 is 11 residues. Germline lookup yields CDR1 SGHRS and CDR2 YFSETQ. Trimming took off 3 bases at V and 8 bases at J, with 6 bases between the two ends. CDR3: CASSSNYEQFF. In nucleotides, the CDR3 is TGCGCCAGCAGCTCGAATTATGAGCAGTTCTTC.

This clone was counted only a few times. The V and J genes are TRBV27 and TRBJ1-6, with 8 bases identical to TRBD1. V lost 6 bases to trimming and J lost 9 bases; unmatched junction nucleotides: 10. Per germline, CDR1 MNHEY and CDR2 SMNVEV (reference sequence). The CDR3 sequence is 15 residues long. The CDR3 sequence is CASRIVTGVVSPLHF. The CDR3, as DNA: TGTGCCAGCAGAATTGTGACAGGGGTCGTTTCACCCCTCCACTTT.

The gene calls are TRBV4-3 and TRBJ2-7; D not certain. This CDR3 has 14 residues. CDR1 is LGHNA, CDR2 YSLEER, per germline. Trimming removed 1 base at V and 3 bases at J, with 10 bases between. The CDR3 here is CASSQGPQGYEQYF. The CDR3 DNA is TGCGCCAGCAGCCAAGGACCTCAAGGCTACGAGCAGTACTTC.

J is TRBJ1-2 and V is TRBV6-2 or TRBV6-3, with D perhaps TRBD1 (5 bases). Trimming removed 2 bases from V and 6 bases from J, with 13 bases in between. The CDR3 sequence is 14 residues long. In germline, CDR1 is MNHEY, CDR2 SVGEGT. In DNA, the CDR3 is TGTGCCAGCAGTTACGATATGGGACTCGATGGCTACACCTTC. Its translation is CASSYDMGLDGYTF.

The genes are TRBV11-2 and TRBJ1-2, with TRBD1 identical over 8 bases. This CDR3 region has 14 residues. Germline values: CDR1 SGHAT, CDR2 FQNNGV. The junction had 9 bases not matched to a gene; V was cut back by 6 bases and J by 6 bases. CDR3 region: CASSYRGQGNGYTF. As DNA, the CDR3 is TGTGCCAGCAGTTACCGCGGACAGGGCAATGGCTACACCTTC.

The chain is built from TRBV19 and TRBJ2-1, with D unresolved. The CDR3 runs 15 residues. The ends were cut back, 4 bases at V and 1 base at J, with 11 bases in the middle. Germline lookup yields CDR1 LNHDA and CDR2 SQIVND (reference sequence). CDR3: CASSSEGGSYNEQFF. CDR3 in DNA: TGTGCCAGTAGTAGTGAAGGCGGTTCCTACAATGAGCAGTTCTTC.

The sample holds one count of this clone. J is TRBJ2-2 and V is TRBV27; D is possibly TRBD1 or TRBD2 (5 bases each). Per the germline V gene, CDR1 is MNHEY and CDR2 is SMNVEV (reference sequence). The CDR3 runs 18 residues. The V gene lost 2 bases and the J gene lost 1 base, with 17 bases spanning the gap. CDR3 sequence: CASSLLFGSGGNTGELFF. For the CDR3, the DNA is TGTGCCAGCAGTTTACTTTTTGGGAGTGGGGGGAACACCGGGGAGCTGTTTTTT.

The chain recombines TRBV11-2 with TRBJ1-6; 7 positions match TRBD1. The CDR3 sequence is 15 residues long. V was clipped by 5 bases and J by 8 bases; unmatched bases: 9. Germline V gene data show CDR1 as SGHAT and CDR2 as FQNNGV. In nucleotides, the CDR3 is TGTGCCAGCAGCCCCCAGACAGGGAGGGATTCACCCCTCCACTTT. It translates to CASSPQTGRDSPLHF.

This clone was seen a single time. The chain employs TRBV12-3 or TRBV12-4 and TRBJ1-3; D uncertain. V lost 3 bases, J lost 11 bases, and 8 bases lay in between. The length of the CDR3 is 11 residues. The CDR3 bases are TGTGCCAGCAGTTTGACGGCCGCCATATATTTT. Translated, it gives CASSLTAAIYF.

The chain uses TRBV3-1 (or the pseudogene TRBV3-2) and TRBJ2-7; TRBD1 matches 7 bases. Germline values: CDR1 LGHDT, CDR2 YNNKEL (reference sequence). V gave up 3 bases and J gave up 6 bases; unmatched junction bases: 8. The CDR3 loop spans 14 amino acids. The CDR3 loop is CASSQGTVRVEQYF. Here the CDR3 DNA reads TGTGCCAGCAGCCAGGGGACAGTGCGGGTCGAGCAGTACTTC.

The rearrangement uses TRBV18 and TRBJ2-1; D is uncertain. The CDR3 has 11 amino acids. With 1 base removed from V and 10 bases from J, the gap between germline ends came to 5 bases. Germline V gene sequence: CDR1 KGHSH, CDR2 LQKENI. CDR3 bases: TGTGCCAGCTCACCACAGGCAGAGCAGTTCTTC. This translates into CASSPQAEQFF.